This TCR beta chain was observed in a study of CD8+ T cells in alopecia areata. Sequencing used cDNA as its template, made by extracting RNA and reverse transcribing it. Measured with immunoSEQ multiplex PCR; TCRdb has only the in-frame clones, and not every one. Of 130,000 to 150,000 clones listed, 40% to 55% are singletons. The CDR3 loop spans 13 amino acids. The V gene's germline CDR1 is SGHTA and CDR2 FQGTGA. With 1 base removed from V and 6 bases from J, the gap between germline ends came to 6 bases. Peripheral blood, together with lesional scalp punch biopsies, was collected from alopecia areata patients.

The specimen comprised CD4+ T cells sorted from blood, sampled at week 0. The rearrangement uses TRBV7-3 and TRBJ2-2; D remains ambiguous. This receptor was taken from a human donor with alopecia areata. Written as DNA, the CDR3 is TGTGCCAGCAGCTTAAACTTCCCCGGGGAGCTGTTTTTT. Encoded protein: CASSLNFPGELFF.